The T cell receptor beta chain described here comes from a study of T-cell reconstitution after alpha-beta-depleted transplantation in children. Broader study findings: The authors attributed T-cell counts and diversity one year after transplant mostly to newly produced T cells. Expanded clones from the graft, numbering several hundred, reportedly supplied alpha-beta T cells about two months after transplant. Recipient T cells and thymic progenitors that survived were the source of the high TCRbeta diversity seen at day 60 in some patients.

Preparation of the TCRbeta library involved a method that used unique molecular identifiers. Via MiXCR, TCRdb re-called the PCR reads, giving one row per CDR3 protein. The table has approximately 270,000 distinct CDR3 sequences, roughly a quarter seen once. This clonotype was counted only a few times. The antigen is not known. The V and J ends lost 3 bases and 6 bases, in that order; junction bases with no gene match: 7. CDR1 is DFQATT, CDR2 SNEGSKA, per germline (reference sequence). The CDR3 is 14 amino acids. Sequenced here: PBMCs, mostly from graft donor cells, sampled 360 days after TCRalphabeta/CD19-depleted stem cell transplant. The chain joins TRBV20-1 to TRBJ1-4; TRBD1 matches at 7 bases. The origin of this receptor is a female patient aged 2-10 years who had a stem cell transplant for congenital amegakaryocytic thrombocytopenia, so the T cells may come from the graft donor. Here the CDR3 reads CSASLRTGDEKLFF. For the CDR3, the DNA is TGCAGTGCTAGTCTACGGACAGGAGATGAAAAACTGTTTTTT.